These T cell receptor beta chains were read from a single sample in a study of beta chain features in type 1 diabetes. Assay used: immunoSEQ multiplex PCR; TCRdb lists only in-frame clones, some missing. The sample carries about 260,000 clones, roughly a quarter recorded once. Sequenced: naive CD4+ T cells from blood. All receptors derive from a woman under 40 with type 1 diabetes. CDR3s include the opening cysteine and the closing phenylalanine or tryptophan. Each record gives: clone size, V gene, D gene, J gene, CDR3 protein, CDR3 DNA. The D gene is left open where the match is weak. Clone sizes are given selectively: once, few, many, or a class where the clone is expanded.

size: few
V: TRBV29-1
D: .
J: TRBJ2-1
CDR3: CSGEWGTYNEQFF
DNA: TGCAGCGGGGAGTGGGGAACCTACAATGAGCAGTTCTTC

size: .
V: TRBV19
D: TRBD1
J: TRBJ1-2
CDR3: CASEGQGTYGYTF
DNA: TGTGCCAGCGAAGGACAGGGTACCTATGGCTACACCTTC

size: few
V: TRBV29-1
D: .
J: TRBJ2-3
CDR3: CSVGGGAVMQYF
DNA: TGCAGCGTGGGCGGAGGGGCCGTGATGCAGTATTTT

size: .
V: TRBV29-1
D: .
J: TRBJ2-3
CDR3: CSVVVRNYDTQYF
DNA: TGCAGCGTTGTAGTCAGAAACTACGATACGCAGTATTTT

size: .
V: TRBV6-1
D: .
J: TRBJ1-5
CDR3: CASSAPHGRDTNQPQHF
DNA: TGTGCCAGCAGTGCCCCCCACGGACGGGACACCAATCAGCCCCAGCATTTT

size: .
V: TRBV5-1
D: .
J: TRBJ1-1
CDR3: CASSLGSAWTIAFF
DNA: TGCGCCAGCAGCTTGGGGTCGGCGTGGACAATTGCTTTCTTT

size: few
V: TRBV7-3
D: TRBD2
J: TRBJ2-3
CDR3: CASSPLAGGLTDTQYF
DNA: TGTGCCAGCAGCCCGCTAGCGGGAGGCCTCACAGATACGCAGTATTTT

size: few
V: TRBV5-1
D: TRBD1
J: TRBJ2-5
CDR3: CASSWGQGKETQYF
DNA: TGCGCCAGCAGCTGGGGACAGGGAAAAGAGACCCAGTACTTC

size: .
V: TRBV30
D: TRBD2
J: TRBJ2-1
CDR3: CAWRPGLAGYNEQFF
DNA: TGTGCCTGGAGACCGGGACTAGCGGGATACAATGAGCAGTTCTTC

size: few
V: TRBV15
D: TRBD1
J: TRBJ1-2
CDR3: CATSRGQGVLGYTF
DNA: TGTGCCACCAGCCGCGGACAGGGGGTACTTGGCTACACCTTC

size: .
V: TRBV5-1
D: .
J: TRBJ1-2
CDR3: CASTLSGYGYTF
DNA: TGCGCCAGCACGTTGTCGGGGTATGGCTACACCTTC

size: .
V: TRBV7-3
D: TRBD2
J: TRBJ2-3
CDR3: CASSLRALAGVYADTQYF
DNA: TGTGCCAGCAGCTTAAGGGCACTAGCGGGAGTGTATGCAGATACGCAGTATTTT

size: .
V: TRBV10-3
D: TRBD2
J: TRBJ2-3
CDR3: CATLPVTSGRTDTQYF
DNA: TGTGCCACCTTACCCGTTACTAGCGGGAGGACAGATACGCAGTATTTT

size: few
V: TRBV2
D: .
J: TRBJ2-3
CDR3: CASRMDSDTQYF
DNA: TGTGCCAGCAGAATGGACTCAGATACGCAGTATTTT

size: few
V: TRBV13
D: TRBD2
J: TRBJ2-1
CDR3: CASSSISPGGSVEQFF
DNA: TGTGCCAGCAGCTCTATTTCTCCAGGCGGGAGTGTTGAGCAGTTCTTC

size: few
V: TRBV29-1
D: .
J: TRBJ1-1
CDR3: CSVVQGTLTEAFF
DNA: TGCAGCGTTGTACAGGGAACGCTCACTGAAGCTTTCTTT

size: .
V: TRBV30
D: TRBD1
J: TRBJ1-1
CDR3: CAGDGGQGEGHTEAFF
DNA: TGTGCCGGGGACGGCGGACAGGGGGAGGGCCACACTGAAGCTTTCTTT

size: few
V: TRBV7-9
D: .
J: TRBJ2-2
CDR3: CASSLSAQGNGELFF
DNA: TGTGCCAGCAGCTTATCCGCACAGGGAAACGGGGAGCTGTTTTTT

size: once
V: TRBV6-5
D: TRBD2
J: TRBJ2-5
CDR3: CASSRTSGSGETQYF
DNA: TGTGCCAGCAGTCGGACTAGCGGGAGTGGGGAGACCCAGTACTTC

size: few
V: TRBV4-2
D: .
J: TRBJ2-7
CDR3: CASSQGFRTVSSYEQYF
DNA: TGTGCCAGCAGCCAAGGTTTCCGGACAGTTTCTTCCTACGAGCAGTACTTC

size: few
V: TRBV9
D: .
J: TRBJ2-3
CDR3: CASSLAFGYSYTDTQYF
DNA: TGTGCCAGCAGCCTTGCGTTCGGGTACTCCTACACAGATACGCAGTATTTT

size: .
V: TRBV19
D: .
J: TRBJ2-3
CDR3: CASHSPGEVPYF
DNA: TGTGCCAGTCACAGCCCGGGGGAAGTACCCTATTTT

size: few
V: TRBV4-1
D: .
J: TRBJ2-5
CDR3: CASSRGLQRGETQYF
DNA: TGCGCCAGCAGCCGTGGACTACAACGGGGAGAGACCCAGTACTTC

size: .
V: TRBV29-1
D: TRBD2
J: TRBJ2-2
CDR3: CSVSGTSGSGNTGELFF
DNA: TGCAGCGTTAGCGGGACTAGCGGGAGTGGCAACACCGGGGAGCTGTTTTTT

size: few
V: TRBV29-1
D: TRBD1
J: TRBJ2-1
CDR3: CSVGRDRVYNEQFF
DNA: TGCAGCGTTGGAAGGGACAGGGTTTACAATGAGCAGTTCTTC

size: .
V: TRBV19
D: TRBD2
J: TRBJ2-3
CDR3: CASNELSGSADTQYF
DNA: TGTGCCAGCAATGAACTTAGCGGGAGTGCAGATACGCAGTATTTT

size: .
V: TRBV6-5
D: .
J: TRBJ2-3
CDR3: CASISRGTDTQYF
DNA: TGTGCCAGCATTAGCAGGGGCACAGATACGCAGTATTTT

size: .
V: TRBV5-1
D: .
J: TRBJ2-5
CDR3: CASSSLKTGQETQYF
DNA: TGCGCCAGCAGCTCCCTAAAGACAGGCCAGGAGACCCAGTACTTC

size: few
V: TRBV7-9
D: TRBD1
J: TRBJ2-7
CDR3: CASSATGSGTGRPEQYF
DNA: TGTGCCAGCAGCGCAACAGGATCCGGGACAGGGCGACCCGAGCAGTACTTC

size: .
V: TRBV28
D: TRBD2
J: TRBJ2-5
CDR3: CASSLPFLAGEETQYF
DNA: TGTGCCAGCAGTCTACCTTTTCTAGCGGGAGAAGAGACCCAGTACTTC

size: .
V: TRBV7-8
D: .
J: TRBJ2-5
CDR3: CASSYVGGDVETQYF
DNA: TGTGCCAGCAGCTACGTCGGAGGGGATGTAGAGACCCAGTACTTC

size: few
V: TRBV5-4
D: TRBD1
J: TRBJ2-1
CDR3: CASSGAGTVYNEQFF
DNA: TGTGCCAGCAGCGGCGCTGGGACAGTATACAATGAGCAGTTCTTC